This is a list of T cell receptor beta chains from one sample in a study of T-cell memory formation after mild COVID-19. TCRdb re-derived calls from the 5' RACE reads in MiXCR, one entry per CDR3 protein. The repertoire holds some 300,000 distinct CDR3 sequences, roughly 19% seen once, with around 21% in the top ten. Sample: PBMCs or a T cell subset sorted from them (not recorded which). All receptors derive from a man in his late teens or twenties who had mild COVID-19 (a few samples of this study predate the infection). Cell type and time point are not known. The CDR3 runs from the conserved cysteine through the conserved F or W. Fields, in order: CDR3 length, V gene, clone size, J gene, D gene, CDR3 DNA, CDR3 protein. A D gene is named only where the DNA matches it firmly. Not every row has a clone size; where given, it reads once, few, many or a size class.

>13|TRBV5-1|many|TRBJ2-5|.
TGCGCCAGCAGCTGGGAGATGAGGGAGACCCAGTACTTC
CASSWEMRETQYF
>15|TRBV7-6|few|TRBJ2-5|.
TGTGCCAGCAGCTGGGGGGCGGGGCCGCGGGAGACCCAGTACTTC
CASSWGAGPRETQYF
>14|TRBV20-1|.|TRBJ2-3|.
TGCAGTGCTACAAACAGGGTTTCGACAGATACGCAGTATTTT
CSATNRVSTDTQYF
>14|TRBV7-2|many|TRBJ2-5|.
TGTGCCAGCAGCTTAGTGGGCTACGAAGAGACCCAGTACTTC
CASSLVGYEETQYF
>12|TRBV20-1|few|TRBJ1-5|.
TGCAGTGCTAGTCGGGGGGGTCAGCCCCAGCATTTT
CSASRGGQPQHF
>13|TRBV18|many|TRBJ2-2|.
TGTGCCAGCTCACCAGGGTACACCGGGGAGCTGTTTTTT
CASSPGYTGELFF
>17|TRBV19|.|TRBJ1-1|.
TGTGCCAGTAGTAAATGGGACCGACTGGGCCCGAACACTGAAGCTTTCTTT
CASSKWDRLGPNTEAFF
>14|TRBV5-1|.|TRBJ2-7|.
TGCGCCAGCAGCTTGGTGGACGGTGGCTACGAGCAGTACTTC
CASSLVDGGYEQYF
>14|TRBV2|.|TRBJ2-5|.
TGTGCCAGCAGTGTGGACAGCGTACAAGAGACCCAGTACTTC
CASSVDSVQETQYF
>11|TRBV6-5|many|TRBJ2-2|.
TGTGCCAGCGGCTCAACCGGGGAGCTGTTTTTT
CASGSTGELFF
>14|TRBV5-5|.|TRBJ1-5|TRBD1
TGTGCCAGCAGCTTGGGGACAGGTTGGCAGCCCCAGCATTTT
CASSLGTGWQPQHF
>12|TRBV20-1|few|TRBJ2-7|TRBD2
TGCAGTGCCCGTGGACTAGCGAGTGAGCAGTACTTC
CSARGLASEQYF